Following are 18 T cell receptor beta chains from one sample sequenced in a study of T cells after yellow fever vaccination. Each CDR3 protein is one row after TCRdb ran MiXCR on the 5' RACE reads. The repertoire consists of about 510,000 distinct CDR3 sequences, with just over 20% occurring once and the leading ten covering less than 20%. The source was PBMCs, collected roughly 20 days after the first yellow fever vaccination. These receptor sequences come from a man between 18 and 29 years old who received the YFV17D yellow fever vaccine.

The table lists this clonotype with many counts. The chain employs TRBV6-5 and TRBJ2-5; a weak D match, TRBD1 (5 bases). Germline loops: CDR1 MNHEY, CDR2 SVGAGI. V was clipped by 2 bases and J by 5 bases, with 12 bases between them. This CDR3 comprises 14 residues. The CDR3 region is CASSYGQAGETQYF. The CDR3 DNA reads TGTGCCAGCAGTTACGGCCAGGCAGGGGAGACCCAGTACTTC.

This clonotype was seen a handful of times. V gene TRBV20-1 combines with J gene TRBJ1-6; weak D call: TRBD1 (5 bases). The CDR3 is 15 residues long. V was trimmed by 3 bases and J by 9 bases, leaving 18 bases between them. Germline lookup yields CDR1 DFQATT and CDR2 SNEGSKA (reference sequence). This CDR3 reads CSASVQGRVGSPLHF. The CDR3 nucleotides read TGCAGTGCTAGCGTCCAGGGTAGAGTAGGTTCACCCCTCCACTTT.

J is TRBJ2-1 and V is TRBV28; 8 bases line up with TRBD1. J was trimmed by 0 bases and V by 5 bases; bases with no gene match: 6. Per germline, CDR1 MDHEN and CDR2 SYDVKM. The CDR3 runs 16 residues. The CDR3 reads CASSGGQASSYNEQFF. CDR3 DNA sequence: TGTGCCAGCAGTGGGGGACAGGCTAGCTCCTACAATGAGCAGTTCTTC. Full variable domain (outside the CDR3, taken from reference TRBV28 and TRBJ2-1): DVKVTQSSRYLVKRTGEKVFLECVQDMDHENMFWYRQDPGLGLRLIYFSYDVKMKEKGDIPEGYSVSREKKERFSLILESASTNQTSMYLCASSGGQASSYNEQFFGPGTRLTVL.

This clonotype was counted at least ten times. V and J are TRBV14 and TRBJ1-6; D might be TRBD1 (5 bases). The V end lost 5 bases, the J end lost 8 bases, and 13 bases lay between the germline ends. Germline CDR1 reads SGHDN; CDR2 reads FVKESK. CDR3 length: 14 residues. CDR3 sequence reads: CASSDSVGYSPLHF. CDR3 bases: TGTGCCAGCAGCGACAGTGTTGGGTATTCACCCCTCCACTTT.

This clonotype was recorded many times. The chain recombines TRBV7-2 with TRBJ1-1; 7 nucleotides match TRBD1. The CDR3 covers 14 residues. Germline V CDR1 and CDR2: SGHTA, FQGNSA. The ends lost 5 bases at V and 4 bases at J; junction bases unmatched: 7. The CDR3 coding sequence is TGTGCCAGCAGCCGGGACAGATTTTTCACTGAAGCTTTCTTT. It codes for CASSRDRFFTEAFF.

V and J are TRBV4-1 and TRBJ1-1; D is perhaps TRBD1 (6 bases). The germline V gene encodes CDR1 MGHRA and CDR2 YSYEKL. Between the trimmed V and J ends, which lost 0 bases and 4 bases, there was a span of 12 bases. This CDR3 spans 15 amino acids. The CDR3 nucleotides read TGCGCCAGCAGCCAAGACGAAAGGGGGGGCACTGAAGCTTTCTTT. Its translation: CASSQDERGGTEAFF.

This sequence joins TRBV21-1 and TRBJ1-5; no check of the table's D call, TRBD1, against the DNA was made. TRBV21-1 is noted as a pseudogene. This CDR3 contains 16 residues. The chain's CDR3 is CASSKKKPGRNQPQHF. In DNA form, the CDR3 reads TGTGCCAGCAGCAAGAAGAAGCCGGGTCGCAATCAGCCCCAGCATTTT.

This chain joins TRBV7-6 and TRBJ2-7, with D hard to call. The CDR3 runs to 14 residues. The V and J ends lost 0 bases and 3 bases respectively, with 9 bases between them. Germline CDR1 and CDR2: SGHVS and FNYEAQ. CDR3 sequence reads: CASSLAYGDYEQYF. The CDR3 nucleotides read TGTGCCAGCAGCTTAGCGTACGGTGACTACGAGCAGTACTTC.

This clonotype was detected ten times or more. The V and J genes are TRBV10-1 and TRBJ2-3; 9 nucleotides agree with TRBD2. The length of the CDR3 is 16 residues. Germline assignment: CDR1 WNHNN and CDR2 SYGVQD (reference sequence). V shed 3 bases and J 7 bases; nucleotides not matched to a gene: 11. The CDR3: CASSDVQRGVVNTQYF. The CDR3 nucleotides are TGCGCCAGCAGTGATGTCCAGCGGGGGGTTGTGAATACGCAGTATTTT.

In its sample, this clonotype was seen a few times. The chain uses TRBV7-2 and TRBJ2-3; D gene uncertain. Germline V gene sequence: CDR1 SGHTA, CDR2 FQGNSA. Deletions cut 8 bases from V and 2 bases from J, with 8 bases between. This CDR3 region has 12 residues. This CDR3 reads CASQLITDTQYF. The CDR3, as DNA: TGTGCCAGCCAACTCATCACAGATACGCAGTATTTT. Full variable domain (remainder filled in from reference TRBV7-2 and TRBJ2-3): GAGVSQSPSNKVTEKGKDVELRCDPISGHTALYWYRQSLGQGLEFLIYFQGNSAPDKSGLPSDRFSAERTGGSVSTLTIQRTQQEDSAVYLCASQLITDTQYFGPGTRLTVL.

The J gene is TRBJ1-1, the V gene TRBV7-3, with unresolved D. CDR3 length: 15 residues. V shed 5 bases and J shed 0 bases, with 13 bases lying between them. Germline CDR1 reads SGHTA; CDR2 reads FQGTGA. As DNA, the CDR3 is TGTGCCAGCAGCCCTGGGCAAAACATGAACACTGAAGCTTTCTTT. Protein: CASSPGQNMNTEAFF. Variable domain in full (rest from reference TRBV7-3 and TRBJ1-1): GAGVSQTPSNKVTEKGKYVELRCDPISGHTALYWYRQSLGQGPEFLIYFQGTGAADDSGLPNDRFFAVRPEGSVSTLKIQRTERGDSAVYLCASSPGQNMNTEAFFGQGTRLTVV.

The CDR3 sequence is CASSLTSSGETQYF. Written as DNA, the CDR3 is TGTGCCAGCAGCTTAACGTCTTCCGGGGAGACCCAGTACTTC. The V call is TRBV7-2, the J call TRBJ2-5; D remains ambiguous. Trimming took 2 bases from V and 5 from J, leaving 12 bases between them. The CDR3 has 14 amino acids. The germline CDR1 and CDR2 sequences are SGHTA and FQGNSA.

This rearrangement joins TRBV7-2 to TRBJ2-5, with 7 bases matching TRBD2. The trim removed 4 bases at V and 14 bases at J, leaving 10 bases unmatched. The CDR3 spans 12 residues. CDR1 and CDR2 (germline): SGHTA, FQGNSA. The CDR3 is CASSSLDGGLYF. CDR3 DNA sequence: TGTGCCAGCAGCTCGCTTGACGGGGGGTTATACTTC.

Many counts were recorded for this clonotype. The CDR3 bases are TGTGCCAGCAGTTTCCGACCTAATTCACCCCTCCACTTT. Amino acid sequence: CASSFRPNSPLHF. The chain couples TRBV27 to TRBJ1-6; D is ambiguous. CDR1 is MNHEY, CDR2 SMNVEV, per germline (reference sequence). V gave up 3 bases and J gave up 6 bases, with 6 bases separating them. The CDR3 is 13 amino acids.

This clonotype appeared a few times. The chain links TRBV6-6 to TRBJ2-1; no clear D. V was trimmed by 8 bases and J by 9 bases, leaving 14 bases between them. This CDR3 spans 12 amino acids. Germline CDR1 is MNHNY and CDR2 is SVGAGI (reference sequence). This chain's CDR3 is CASGRLDGEQFF. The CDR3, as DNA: TGTGCCAGCGGCAGGCTGGATGGTGAGCAGTTCTTC.

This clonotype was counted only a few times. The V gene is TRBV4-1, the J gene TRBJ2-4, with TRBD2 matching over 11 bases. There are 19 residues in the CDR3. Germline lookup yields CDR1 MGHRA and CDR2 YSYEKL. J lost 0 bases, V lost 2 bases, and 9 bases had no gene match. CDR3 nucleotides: TGCGCCAGCAGCCAACCCATAGCGGGGGGGGACCTAGCCAAAAACATTCAGTACTTC. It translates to CASSQPIAGGDLAKNIQYF.

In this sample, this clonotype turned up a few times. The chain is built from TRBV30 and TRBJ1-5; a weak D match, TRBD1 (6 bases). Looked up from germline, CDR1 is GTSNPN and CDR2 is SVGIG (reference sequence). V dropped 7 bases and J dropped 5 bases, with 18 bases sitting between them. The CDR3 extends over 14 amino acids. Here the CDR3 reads CASPRGGNYQPQHF. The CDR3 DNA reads TGTGCCTCTCCGAGAGGGGGAAACTATCAGCCCCAGCATTTT.

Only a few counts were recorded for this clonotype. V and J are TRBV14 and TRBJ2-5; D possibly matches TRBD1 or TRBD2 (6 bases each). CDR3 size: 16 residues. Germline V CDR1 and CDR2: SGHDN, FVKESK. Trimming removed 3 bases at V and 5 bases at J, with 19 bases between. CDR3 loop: CASSHSRVGGGETQYF. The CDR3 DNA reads TGTGCCAGCAGCCATTCTCGAGTCGGGGGCGGCGAGACCCAGTACTTC.